The rows below give T cell receptor beta chains drawn from one sample of a study of cytomegalovirus exposure and HLA in healthy donors. The repertoire was sequenced with immunoSEQ multiplex PCR; TCRdb's copy has only in-frame clones and lacks some. The sample contains 60,000 to 85,000 clones, about 67% of which appear only once. Sequencing used PBMCs. The receptors here all came from a human donor in good health. Each CDR3 is given with its conserved first and last residue. D genes are given only for firm matches. Clone size is given for some rows only: seen once, a few or many times, or a class if the clone is expanded.

j_call cdr3_length v_call clone_size d_call cdr3_nt cdr3_aa
TRBJ2-1 15 TRBV7-2 few TRBD2 TGTGCCAGCACCCCTTCTAGCGGGAGCTACAATGAGCAGTTCTTC CASTPSSGSYNEQFF
TRBJ2-7 15 TRBV5-1 NA NA TGCGCCAGCAGCTTGGATCCTAGCGTTATCTACGAGCAGTACTTC CASSLDPSVIYEQYF
TRBJ1-1 15 TRBV30 NA TRBD1 TGTGCCTGGAAGGGGACAGGTCTTTTGAACACTGAAGCTTTCTTT CAWKGTGLLNTEAFF
TRBJ2-2 16 TRBV6-5 NA NA TGTGCCAGCAGTTACTTATTCCGGGGAGGCACCGGGGAGCTGTTTTTT CASSYLFRGGTGELFF
TRBJ2-3 17 TRBV14 NA TRBD2 TGTGCCAGCAGCCAAATTATAGCGGGAGTTGTCACAGATACGCAGTATTTT CASSQIIAGVVTDTQYF
TRBJ1-5 13 TRBV7-9 NA NA TGTGCCAGCAGCTTAGGACAGAATCAGCCCCAGCATTTT CASSLGQNQPQHF
TRBJ2-1 16 TRBV27 few TRBD2 TGTGCCAGCAGTGCCTCCTCTAGCGGGAGGGCCAACGAGCAGTTCTTC CASSASSSGRANEQFF
TRBJ2-5 14 TRBV5-1 NA TRBD1 TGCGCCAGCAGCCTACCAGGGGGCGAAGAGACCCAGTACTTC CASSLPGGEETQYF
TRBJ1-2 13 TRBV5-8 NA TRBD1 TGTGCCAGCAGCTTACGGGACAGCTATGGCTACACCTTC CASSLRDSYGYTF
TRBJ1-5 12 TRBV30 NA NA TGTGCCTGGGCATCGGGGAGTCAGCCCCAGCATTTT CAWASGSQPQHF
TRBJ1-2 13 TRBV27 NA NA TGTGCCAGCAGTTTAATGCGTAACTATGGCTACACCTTC CASSLMRNYGYTF
TRBJ2-7 15 TRBV6-5 NA TRBD2 TGTGCCAGCAGCTACTGGACCGGTCGGGAGGACGAGCAGTACTTC CASSYWTGREDEQYF
TRBJ2-1 18 TRBV30 NA TRBD2 TGTGCCTGGAGTGGGGTGGTACTAGCGGGCGTTTCCTACAATGAGCAGTTCTTC CAWSGVVLAGVSYNEQFF
TRBJ2-2 17 TRBV9 NA NA TGTGCCAGCAGCGAGAAACGGGGGGCCACGAACACCGGGGAGCTGTTTTTT CASSEKRGATNTGELFF
TRBJ2-2 15 TRBV25-1 NA NA TGTGCCAGCAGTGGGCTGGGACAAAACACCGGGGAGCTGTTTTTT CASSGLGQNTGELFF
TRBJ2-2 15 TRBV4-1 NA TRBD1 TGCGCCAGCAGCCAAGATCCACAGGGGCCCGGGGAGCTGTTTTTT CASSQDPQGPGELFF
TRBJ2-6 16 TRBV7-9 NA NA TGTGCCAGCAGCTTAGAAAGGGGATCTGGGGCCAACGTCCTGACTTTC CASSLERGSGANVLTF
TRBJ2-3 16 TRBV14 NA NA TGTGCCAGCAGCCCCCGGACTCCACGGAGCACAGATACGCAGTATTTT CASSPRTPRSTDTQYF
TRBJ1-3 15 TRBV27 NA NA TGTGCCAGCAGTTTAGCGGGAGCGTCTGGAAACACCATATATTTT CASSLAGASGNTIYF
TRBJ2-7 14 TRBV6-6 NA NA TGTGCCAGCAGCCAGTTTTCTCAGGGCTACGAGCAGTACTTC CASSQFSQGYEQYF
TRBJ1-2 14 TRBV9 NA NA TGTGCCAGCAGCGCCCACCATGGAGGCTATGGCTACACCTTC CASSAHHGGYGYTF
TRBJ2-7 14 TRBV6-5 NA NA TGTGCCAGCAGTTACGGGCAGAGAAACTACGAGCAGTACTTC CASSYGQRNYEQYF
TRBJ2-5 14 TRBV27 NA NA TGTGCCAGCAGTCCGCACGGCTCGGGGGAGACCCAGTACTTC CASSPHGSGETQYF
TRBJ2-5 14 TRBV30 NA TRBD1 TGTGCCTGGATGGGACAGCTTCGTGGCCGGCCCCAGTACTTC CAWMGQLRGRPQYF
TRBJ1-4 15 TRBV5-6 NA TRBD1 TGTGCCAGCAGCCGAATCGGGACAGTTAATGAAAAACTGTTTTTT CASSRIGTVNEKLFF
TRBJ1-2 15 TRBV6-1 once NA TGTGCCAGCGAAACTCTGGTGGGGGGGGCCTATGGCTACACCTTC CASETLVGGAYGYTF
TRBJ2-7 14 TRBV28 NA NA TGTGCCAGCACGAGGCCCAGGGGTAGGTACGAGCAGTACTTC CASTRPRGRYEQYF
TRBJ2-7 16 TRBV5-1 NA NA TGCGCCAGCAGCCCCCAGACAGGACGGCCGTCCTACGAGCAGTACTTC CASSPQTGRPSYEQYF
TRBJ2-3 16 TRBV5-6 few TRBD1 TGTGCCAGCAGCTTGGTACCGGGACAGGGCACAGATACGCAGTATTTT CASSLVPGQGTDTQYF
TRBJ2-2 16 TRBV14 NA NA TGTGCCAGCAGCCAATTTCCCCCAGGGTTCACCGGGGAGCTGTTTTTT CASSQFPPGFTGELFF